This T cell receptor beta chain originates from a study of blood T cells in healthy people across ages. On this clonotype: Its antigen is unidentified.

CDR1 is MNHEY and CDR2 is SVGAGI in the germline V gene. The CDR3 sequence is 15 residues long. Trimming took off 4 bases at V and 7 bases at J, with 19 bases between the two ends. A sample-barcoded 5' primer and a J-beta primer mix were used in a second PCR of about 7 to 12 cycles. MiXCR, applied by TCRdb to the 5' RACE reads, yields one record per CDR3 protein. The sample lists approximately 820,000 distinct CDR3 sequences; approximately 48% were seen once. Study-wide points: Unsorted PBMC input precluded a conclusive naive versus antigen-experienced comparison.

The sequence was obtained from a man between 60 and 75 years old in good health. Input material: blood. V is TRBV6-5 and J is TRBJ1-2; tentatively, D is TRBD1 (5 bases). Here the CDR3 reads CASSLGRENRCGYTF. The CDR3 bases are TGTGCCAGCAGTTTGGGTAGAGAGAACAGGTGTGGCTACACCTTC.